The 16 T cell receptor beta chains presented below share a single source sample, sequenced in a study of cytomegalovirus exposure and HLA in healthy donors. PCR used 60 Vbeta primers and 13 Jbeta primers. Method: immunoSEQ multiplex PCR; TCRdb's copy keeps in-frame clones and lacks some. This sample has some 130,000 clones, with 75% to 85% found just once. The sample comprised PBMCs. The receptors here all came from a male donor in good health and CMV-seronegative.

The J gene is TRBJ1-2, the V gene TRBV30, with a weak D call TRBD1 (6 bases). The CDR3 has 13 residues. CDR1 and CDR2 (germline): GTSNPN, SVGIG (reference sequence). V was trimmed by 8 bases and J by 3 bases, leaving 16 bases between them. CDR3 loop: CARGQISHYGYTF. CDR3 in DNA: TGTGCCCGGGGACAAATAAGTCACTATGGCTACACCTTC. The variable domain in full, with the rest retrieved from reference TRBV30 and TRBJ1-2, is SQTIHQWPATLVQPVGSPLSLECTVEGTSNPNLYWYRQAAGRGLQLLFYSVGIGQISSEVPQNLSASRPQDRQFILSSKKLLLSDSGFYLCARGQISHYGYTFGSGTRLTVV.

This clone has a count of ten or more. This sequence joins TRBV6-1 and TRBJ2-7; 10 bases line up with TRBD2. The CDR3 runs 15 residues. Germline loops: CDR1 MNHNS, CDR2 SASEGT. With 2 bases clipped from V and 1 base from J, the junction kept 2 bases outside the gene matches. The CDR3 DNA is TGTGCCAGCAGTGAACTAGCGGGAGCGTCCTACGAGCAGTACTTC. Translation: CASSELAGASYEQYF.

This sequence joins TRBV27 and TRBJ1-6, with 7 positions matching TRBD1. The CDR3 contains 13 residues. The germline CDR1 and CDR2 sequences are MNHEY and SMNVEV (reference sequence). The J segment lost 14 bases and the V segment lost 3 bases, leaving 7 bases of the junction unmatched. The CDR3: CASSFLTGETLHF. CDR3 in DNA: TGTGCCAGCAGTTTTTTAACAGGGGAAACCCTCCACTTT.

The V gene is TRBV6-5, the J gene TRBJ1-1; 9 bases match TRBD1. The J segment lost 5 bases and the V segment lost 6 bases, leaving 4 bases of the junction unmatched. Germline CDR1 and CDR2: MNHEY and SVGAGI. This CDR3 is built from 13 residues. The CDR3 here is CASSRGTGTEAFF. The CDR3 DNA is TGTGCCAGCAGCAGAGGGACAGGGACTGAAGCTTTCTTT.

V is TRBV19 and J is TRBJ1-6; D gene unclear. The CDR3 runs to 14 residues. The germline V gene encodes CDR1 LNHDA and CDR2 SQIVND (reference sequence). The germline V and J ends were trimmed by 10 bases and 8 bases, with 18 bases remaining between them. In nucleotides, the CDR3 is TGTGCCACCAGCGTTGGCACGAAGGATTCACCCCTCCACTTT. Protein product: CATSVGTKDSPLHF.

The V gene is TRBV30, the J gene TRBJ1-2; 7 bases fit TRBD1. V was pared by 3 bases and J by 4 bases, with 5 bases of the junction left unmatched. In germline, CDR1 is GTSNPN, CDR2 SVGIG (reference sequence). The CDR3 covers 13 residues. Here the CDR3 DNA reads TGTGCCTGGAGCAAAGGGGGCAGCTATGGCTACACCTTC. It is translated as CAWSKGGSYGYTF.

The genes are TRBV7-9 and TRBJ2-6, with 9 nucleotides matching TRBD1. CDR3 length equals 18 residues. J gave up 0 bases and V 5 bases, and 8 bases lay outside the gene matches. Germline V gene lookup returns CDR1 SEHNR and CDR2 FQNEAQ (reference sequence). CDR3 sequence (DNA): TGTGCCAGCAGCGCCCGGGACAGGGAAGTCTCTGGGGCCAACGTCCTGACTTTC. Protein sequence: CASSARDREVSGANVLTF.

This sequence joins TRBV19 and TRBJ2-3; D possibly corresponds to TRBD2 (6 bases). From germline, CDR1 is LNHDA and CDR2 SQIVND (reference sequence). Trimming took 0 bases from V and 4 from J, leaving 17 bases between them. The CDR3 runs 17 residues. CDR3 protein: CASSIDGERVGPDTQYF. DNA for the CDR3: TGTGCCAGTAGTATAGATGGCGAGCGGGTGGGGCCAGATACGCAGTATTTT.

The chain joins TRBV5-1 to TRBJ2-5; D gene ambiguous. The germline CDR1 and CDR2 sequences are SGHRS and YFSETQ. The length of the CDR3 is 16 residues. The ends were cut back, 0 bases at V and 0 bases at J, with 12 bases in the middle. The DNA of the CDR3 is TGCGCCAGCAGCTTGGCCCCGACATTGTACCAAGAGACCCAGTACTTC. Its translation: CASSLAPTLYQETQYF.

The V gene is TRBV6-1, the J gene TRBJ2-7; a possible D gene is TRBD1 (5 bases). Germline CDR1 reads MNHNS; CDR2 reads SASEGT. The CDR3 length is 15 residues. Trimming left V 1 base short and J 3 bases short, with 13 bases between. The CDR3 here is CASSEGSGIIYEQYF. The CDR3 bases are TGTGCCAGCAGTGAAGGGTCAGGGATCATCTACGAGCAGTACTTC.

The chain recombines TRBV27 with TRBJ2-7; 12 bases agree with TRBD2. Germline CDR1 MNHEY, CDR2 SMNVEV (reference sequence). The length of the CDR3 is 17 residues. V shed 0 bases and J 5 bases; nucleotides not matched to a gene: 8. The CDR3 here is CASSLSPGLAGRHEQYF. The CDR3 DNA sequence: TGTGCCAGCAGTTTATCCCCCGGACTAGCGGGGCGACACGAGCAGTACTTC.

On this clone itself: The junction differs from germline at one of its ends, possibly a read error. The same CDR3 is also encoded by other DNA sequences in this sample. This chain joins TRBV10-3 and TRBJ2-7, with TRBD2 as a possible D gene (6 bases). Germline V lookup: CDR1 ENHRY, CDR2 SYGVKD. This CDR3 has 12 residues. CDR3 nucleotide sequence: TGCGCCATCAGTGTTGTGGAGGGCGAGCAGTACTTC. Amino acid sequence: CAISVVEGEQYF.

The chain couples TRBV27 to TRBJ2-7; maybe TRBD2 (7 bases). This CDR3 comprises 17 residues. Trimming took 1 base from V and 4 from J, leaving 20 bases between them. Per germline, CDR1 MNHEY and CDR2 SMNVEV (reference sequence). As DNA, the CDR3 is TGTGCCAGCAGTTTATTTATCCCCACGGGGGGCACATACGAGCAGTACTTC. It encodes CASSLFIPTGGTYEQYF.

A remark on this clone: The junction shows a germline mismatch at one end, possibly a read error. The V and J genes are TRBV9 and TRBJ2-3; 10 nucleotides line up with TRBD2. Germline-derived CDR1 and CDR2 are SGDLS and YYNGEE. CDR3 length: 16 residues. CDR3 nucleotide sequence: TGTGTCAGCAGCGCGGGAGCGGGGGGGTGGAGTGATACGCAGTATTTT. Its protein is CVSSAGAGGWSDTQYF.

The V call is TRBV6-1, the J call TRBJ2-7; perhaps TRBD1 as D (6 bases). CDR3 length equals 14 residues. Germline CDR1 reads MNHNS; CDR2 reads SASEGT. V gave up 2 bases and J gave up 3 bases, with 11 bases separating them. CDR3 sequence reads: CASSEWLGGYEQYF. CDR3 DNA: TGTGCCAGCAGTGAATGGCTAGGGGGCTACGAGCAGTACTTC.

The chain is built from TRBV6-1 and TRBJ1-5; 7 bases match TRBD1. V shed 6 bases, J shed 5 bases, and the junction held 7 bases outside the gene matches. The CDR3 extends over 14 amino acids. CDR1 is MNHNS and CDR2 is SASEGT in the germline V gene. DNA of the CDR3: TGTGCCAGCAGCCTCGACAGGGATTATCAGCCCCAGCATTTT. Translation gives CASSLDRDYQPQHF.